This T cell receptor beta chain was captured by sequencing in a study of T cell repertoires in cytomegalovirus infection. This clonotype was detected a few times. The antigen is unknown. TCRdb re-called the reads with MiXCR, one entry per CDR3 protein. In the table there are 400,000 to 600,000 distinct CDR3 sequences, about 44% of which are singletons. The germline V and J ends were trimmed by 4 bases and 5 bases, with 18 bases remaining between them. The CDR3 is 15 residues long. The germline V gene has CDR1 SGHNT and CDR2 YYREEE (reference sequence). This chain links TRBV5-4 with TRBJ1-1; tentatively, D is TRBD1 (6 bases). This clonotype originated in a human donor in good health (CMV status not recorded). Some clones in this sample may be carry-over from other donors' samples. Specimen: cultured PBMCs, collected from culture after CMV antigen stimulation. The CDR3 DNA reads as TGTGCCAGCAGCCCCCCGGCAGGGGATTTAACTGAAGCTTTCTTT. Its translation is CASSPPAGDLTEAFF.